This TCR beta chain was sequenced during a study of T cells in Graves' hyperthyroidism and ophthalmopathy. General observations from the study: The model anticipated ophthalmopathy a median about six months pre-onset.

This CDR3 spans 15 amino acids. In germline, CDR1 is DFQATT, CDR2 SNEGSKA (reference sequence). Deletions cut 5 bases from V and 4 bases from J, with 21 bases between. This clonotype was counted ten times or more. What it binds is not known. RNA transcripts served as the template for amplifying TCR beta CDR3 regions. When the TCR CDR3 underwent first-round RT-PCR, the HTBI primer set was used. MiXCR, applied by TCRdb to the multiplex PCR reads, yields one record per CDR3 protein. The sample has about 160,000 distinct CDR3 sequences, 9.4% seen once. This TCR was sampled from a woman aged 18-29 years with Graves' hyperthyroidism that later progressed to Graves' ophthalmopathy. This chain connects TRBV20-1 to TRBJ2-7; the D gene could be TRBD1 or TRBD2 (5 bases each). The material sequenced was blood. CDR3 sequence: CSAGVELGAFYEQYF. Here the CDR3 DNA reads TGCAGTGCTGGGGTGGAACTAGGGGCCTTTTACGAGCAGTACTTC.